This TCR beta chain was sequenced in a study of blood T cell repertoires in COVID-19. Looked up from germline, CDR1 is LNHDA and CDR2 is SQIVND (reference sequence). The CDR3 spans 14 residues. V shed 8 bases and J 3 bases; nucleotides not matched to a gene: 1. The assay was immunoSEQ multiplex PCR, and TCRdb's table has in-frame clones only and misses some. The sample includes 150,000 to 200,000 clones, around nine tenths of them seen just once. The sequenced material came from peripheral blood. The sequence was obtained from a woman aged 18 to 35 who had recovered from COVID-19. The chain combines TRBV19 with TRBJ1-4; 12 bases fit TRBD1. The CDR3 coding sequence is TGTGCCAGTGGGACAGGGGGCTCTAATGAAAAACTGTTTTTT. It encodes CASGTGGSNEKLFF.